These 26 T cell receptor beta chains were sequenced from one sample in a study of T cell responses to AZD1222 COVID-19 vaccine. Clones were sequenced by immunoSEQ multiplex PCR, and TCRdb holds only the in-frame ones, with some missing. The sample holds around 76,000 clones, around 84% seen once. The specimen comprised peripheral blood, sampled on day 0 of AZD1222 vaccination. These receptors all come from an adult in good health.

As DNA, the CDR3 is TGTGCCAGCAGTTGGACTAGCGGGGGCAATGAGCAGTTCTTC. Protein sequence: CASSWTSGGNEQFF. The chain is built from TRBV2 and TRBJ2-1, with 13 bases lining up with TRBD2. The CDR3 sequence is 14 residues long. The V gene end was trimmed by 5 bases and the J gene end by 6 bases; junction bases not matched to a gene: 1. Germline V gives CDR1 SNHLY, CDR2 FYNNEI.

The chain has TRBV7-9 and TRBJ2-2, with 8 positions matching TRBD2. Germline CDR1 and CDR2: SEHNR and FQNEAQ (reference sequence). V was clipped by 5 bases and J by 4 bases; unmatched bases: 3. The CDR3 is made up of 14 amino acids. The CDR3 bases are TGTGCCAGCAGCCCCGGACTAGCCACCGGGGAGCTGTTTTTT. This codes for CASSPGLATGELFF. The full variable domain, in which reference TRBV7-9 and TRBJ2-2 provide the parts outside the CDR3, is DTGVSQNPRHKITKRGQNVTFRCDPISEHNRLYWYRQTLGQGPEFLTYFQNEAQLEKSRLLSDRFSAERPKGSFSTLEIQRTEQGDSAMYLCASSPGLATGELFFGEGSRLTVL.

As regards this clone: Within the sample, other DNA sequences also encode this same CDR3. The rearrangement joins TRBV6-2 or TRBV6-3 to TRBJ1-1, with D perhaps matching TRBD1 (6 bases). Germline CDR1 is MNHEY and CDR2 is SVGEGT. CDR3 length: 11 residues. The V gene lost 4 bases and the J gene lost 8 bases, with 8 bases spanning the gap. The CDR3: CASSLGTEAFF. The CDR3 DNA reads as TGTGCCAGCAGTTTGGGGACAGAAGCTTTCTTT.

In its sample, this clone was seen a few times. The CDR3 protein is CASSPISGANVLTF. The CDR3 nucleotides are TGTGCCAGCTCGCCCATCTCTGGGGCCAACGTCCTGACTTTC. The chain is built from TRBV18 and TRBJ2-6; D remains unclear. CDR1 and CDR2 from the germline V gene are KGHSH and LQKENI. The CDR3 contains 14 residues. V lost 6 bases and J 0 bases, leaving 6 bases between the germline ends.

V is TRBV7-6 and J is TRBJ1-4, with unresolved D. V lost 5 bases and J 0 bases, leaving 10 bases between the germline ends. Looked up from germline, CDR1 is SGHVS and CDR2 is FNYEAQ. This CDR3 spans 15 amino acids. The CDR3 sequence is CASSPMESTNEKLFF. The DNA of the CDR3 is TGTGCCAGCAGCCCAATGGAATCAACTAATGAAAAACTGTTTTTT.

The rearrangement joins TRBV20-1 to TRBJ1-4; D gene ambiguous. This CDR3 is 11 amino acids long. Germline CDR1 reads DFQATT; CDR2 reads SNEGSKA (reference sequence). With 1 base removed from V and 7 bases from J, the gap between germline ends came to 4 bases. The CDR3: CSARGGEKLFF. CDR3 DNA: TGCAGTGCTAGAGGGGGTGAAAAACTGTTTTTT.

The V and J genes are TRBV7-2 and TRBJ1-5; D perhaps matches TRBD1 (6 bases). Trimming stripped 0 bases from V and 7 bases from J, with 13 bases between. In germline, CDR1 is SGHTA, CDR2 FQGNSA. The CDR3 sequence is 15 residues long. The CDR3 reads CASSLAGGQGQPQHF. The CDR3 DNA follows: TGTGCCAGCAGCTTAGCCGGGGGCCAAGGACAGCCCCAGCATTTT.

As DNA, the CDR3 is TGTGCCAGCAACACCGACTACGAGCAGTACTTC. It encodes CASNTDYEQYF. The J gene is TRBJ2-7, the V gene TRBV28; D call uncertain. V lost 7 bases and J lost 3, with 7 bases in between. The CDR3 runs to 11 residues. The germline V gene encodes CDR1 MDHEN and CDR2 SYDVKM.

This clone was found a few times. J is TRBJ2-5 and V is TRBV11-2, with 15 bases that match TRBD2. CDR1 and CDR2 from the germline V gene are SGHAT and FQNNGV. J gave up 2 bases and V 4 bases, and 11 bases lay outside the gene matches. The CDR3 spans 19 residues. The CDR3 nucleotides are TGTGCCAGCAGCTCTACACCCGGGACTAGCGGGGGGCGGCAAGAGACCCAGTACTTC. Translated, it gives CASSSTPGTSGGRQETQYF.

V is TRBV7-2 and J is TRBJ2-3, with 7 bases aligning to TRBD2. V lost 5 bases, J lost 1 base, and 0 bases stayed unmatched. The germline gives CDR1 SGHTA, CDR2 FQGNSA. This CDR3 region has 13 residues. This CDR3 reads CASSGGGTDTQYF. The CDR3 nucleotides read TGTGCCAGCAGCGGGGGGGGCACAGATACGCAGTATTTT.

This chain links TRBV7-2 with TRBJ2-3; D call uncertain. Trimming stripped 1 base from V and 4 bases from J, with 6 bases between. This CDR3 comprises 13 residues. CDR1 and CDR2 from the germline V gene are SGHTA and FQGNSA. CDR3 amino acids: CASSLGPADTQYF. The CDR3 bases are TGTGCCAGCAGCTTAGGTCCGGCAGATACGCAGTATTTT.

The chain links TRBV3-1 (or the pseudogene TRBV3-2) to TRBJ2-4; D is perhaps TRBD2 (7 bases). The germline CDR1 and CDR2 sequences are LGHDT and YNNKEL (reference sequence). V gave up 2 bases and J gave up 0 bases, with 14 bases separating them. The CDR3 spans 17 residues. The CDR3 loop reads CASSQSRGGLAKNIQYF. The CDR3, as DNA: TGTGCCAGCAGCCAATCAAGGGGGGGGCTAGCCAAAAACATTCAGTACTTC.

This rearrangement joins TRBV13 to TRBJ1-3; D not certain. The CDR3 consists of 14 residues. The ends were cut back, 1 base at V and 1 base at J, with 5 bases in the middle. Germline CDR1 reads PRHDT; CDR2 reads FYEKMQ (reference sequence). The DNA for the CDR3 is TGTGCCAGCAGCTTAGAAGTTTCTGGAAACACCATATATTTT. It translates to CASSLEVSGNTIYF.

The V call is TRBV28, the J call TRBJ2-7; TRBD2 matches 12 bases. In germline, CDR1 is MDHEN, CDR2 SYDVKM. The CDR3 extends over 15 amino acids. V dropped 6 bases and J dropped 5; count of bases not matched to a gene: 8. The CDR3 region is CASRTSGGRKNEQYF. CDR3 DNA: TGTGCCAGCAGGACTAGCGGGGGCCGCAAAAACGAGCAGTACTTC.

The V and J genes are TRBV30 and TRBJ1-6, with D unclear. The CDR3 runs 15 residues. Trimming cost V 4 bases and J 8 bases, with 18 bases left between them. Germline V CDR1 and CDR2: GTSNPN, SVGIG (reference sequence). CDR3 sequence (DNA): TGTGCCTGGATGAGCGGCGGGATTTCCTATTCACCCCTCCACTTT. Translation gives CAWMSGGISYSPLHF.

This clone was detected once. V gene TRBV7-2 combines with J gene TRBJ1-3; D remains ambiguous. V was cut by 0 bases and J by 3 bases, with 3 bases left in between. This CDR3 has 13 amino acids. Germline loops: CDR1 SGHTA, CDR2 FQGNSA. For the CDR3, the DNA is TGTGCCAGCAGCTTAGCTCTTGGAAACACCATATATTTT. Encoded protein: CASSLALGNTIYF.

The J gene is TRBJ1-5, the V gene TRBV28; unclear D gene. This CDR3 region has 14 residues. Germline assignment: CDR1 MDHEN and CDR2 SYDVKM. V lost 6 bases and J 0 bases, leaving 9 bases between the germline ends. Here the CDR3 DNA reads TGTGCCAGCAGAGGAGGGATTAGCAATCAGCCCCAGCATTTT. This sequence encodes CASRGGISNQPQHF.

V usage is TRBV2 and J usage is TRBJ1-2; 7 bases map to TRBD1. Germline V CDR1 and CDR2: SNHLY, FYNNEI. The CDR3 contains 14 residues. V was clipped by 5 bases and J by 8 bases; unmatched bases: 11. Here the CDR3 DNA reads TGTGCCAGCAGTTCTACTCGGACAGGTAGCGGCTACACCTTC. It is translated as CASSSTRTGSGYTF.

Only a few counts were recorded for this clone. This chain joins TRBV28 and TRBJ1-6; maybe TRBD1 (5 bases). CDR1 MDHEN and CDR2 SYDVKM come from the germline V gene. Trimming removed 5 bases at V and 10 bases at J, with 15 bases between. CDR3 length equals 14 residues. CDR3: CASSLPRWDSPLHF. CDR3 coding DNA: TGTGCCAGCAGTCTCCCTAGGTGGGACTCACCCCTCCACTTT.

As DNA, the CDR3 is TGCGCCAGCAGCTTGTCCTCGGGCCAGTCAGGCTATGGCTACACCTTC. Translating gives CASSLSSGQSGYGYTF. J is TRBJ1-2 and V is TRBV5-1, with D unresolved. The V gene lost 1 base and the J gene lost 4 bases, with 17 bases spanning the gap. The CDR3 loop spans 16 amino acids. Germline CDR1 and CDR2: SGHRS and YFSETQ.

This clone occurred once. The chain employs TRBV20-1 and TRBJ1-1, with D unclear. CDR1 and CDR2 (germline): DFQATT, SNEGSKA (reference sequence). V lost 5 bases and J 5 bases, leaving 6 bases between the germline ends. The CDR3 covers 10 residues. CDR3 sequence reads: CSALGTEAFF. The CDR3 nucleotides read TGCAGTGCTCTAGGGACTGAAGCTTTCTTT.

The rearrangement uses TRBV7-2 and TRBJ1-5; tentatively, D is TRBD1 (6 bases). Deletions cut 2 bases from V and 7 bases from J, with 15 bases between. Per germline, CDR1 SGHTA and CDR2 FQGNSA. There are 15 residues in the CDR3. CDR3 bases: TGTGCCAGCAGCTTACTACAGGGTGTGGAACAGCCCCAGCATTTT. Protein product: CASSLLQGVEQPQHF.

The chain combines TRBV28 with TRBJ1-3, with D unresolved. Germline-derived CDR1 and CDR2 are MDHEN and SYDVKM. The ends were cut back, 7 bases at V and 3 bases at J, with 16 bases in the middle. This CDR3 is 15 amino acids long. The CDR3 nucleotides are TGTGCCAGCACCCTGACACTTACACTTGGAAACACCATATATTTT. Its translation is CASTLTLTLGNTIYF.

CDR3 in amino acids: CASSAHLFGGGDTDTQYF. CDR3 sequence (DNA): TGTGCCAGCAGCGCCCACTTGTTCGGCGGGGGGGACACAGATACGCAGTATTTT. This chain uses TRBV7-9 with TRBJ2-3; 9 bases align to TRBD2. The germline V gene has CDR1 SEHNR and CDR2 FQNEAQ (reference sequence). V lost 5 bases and J lost 2; bases outside the gene matches: 14. The CDR3 is made up of 18 amino acids. Combining the CDR3 with reference TRBV7-9 and TRBJ2-3 gives the whole variable domain DTGVSQNPRHKITKRGQNVTFRCDPISEHNRLYWYRQTLGQGPEFLTYFQNEAQLEKSRLLSDRFSAERPKGSFSTLEIQRTEQGDSAMYLCASSAHLFGGGDTDTQYFGPGTRLTVL.

This chain connects TRBV7-3 to TRBJ2-3, with TRBD2 matching 10 bases. Trimming removed 7 bases from V and 2 bases from J; junction bases left unmatched: 3. The CDR3 loop spans 14 amino acids. Looked up from germline, CDR1 is SGHTA and CDR2 is FQGTGA. In DNA form, the CDR3 reads TGTGCCAGCAACAGCGGGGGGGTCACAGATACGCAGTATTTT. Residues: CASNSGGVTDTQYF.

The chain combines TRBV10-3 with TRBJ2-5; 7 bases are a match to TRBD1. Losses at the gene ends were 7 bases for V and 5 bases for J; bases not matched to a gene: 10. This CDR3 comprises 14 residues. Germline V gives CDR1 ENHRY, CDR2 SYGVKD. The CDR3: CAIKSDRAGETQYF. The CDR3 DNA follows: TGTGCCATCAAATCCGACAGGGCGGGTGAGACCCAGTACTTC.